A single sample gave rise to the 16 T cell receptor beta chains below, sequenced in a study of human T cells and chemical hapten exposure. TCRdb itself ran the RACE reads through MiXCR, one entry per CDR3 protein. Of a few hundred thousand distinct CDR3 sequences in the sample, around 5.5% are singletons; the top ten hold about 8.7%. As to time point: pre-sensitization, week 0. Treatment denoted: therapeutic diphenylcyclopropenone sensitization with weekly scalp DPC. The material was whole blood, obtained in connection with sensitization to the hapten diphenylcyclopropenone (DPC). The receptors stem from a woman aged 18 to 35 with alopecia areata. Some clones in this sample may be carry-over from other donors' samples.

The V call is TRBV4-3, the J call TRBJ1-4, with 7 bases matching TRBD1. The CDR3 contains 20 residues. The trim removed 0 bases at V and 0 bases at J, leaving 13 bases unmatched. From germline, CDR1 is LGHNA and CDR2 YSLEER. CDR3 nucleotides: TGCGCCAGCAGCCAAGATTCTGGGACAGCCTCCTTCCCAACTAATGAAAAACTGTTTTTT. Amino acid sequence: CASSQDSGTASFPTNEKLFF.

The rearrangement joins TRBV5-1 to TRBJ2-5; D is undetermined. With 7 bases removed from V and 6 bases from J, the gap between germline ends came to 10 bases. The CDR3 contains 11 residues. CDR1 and CDR2 from the germline V gene are SGHRS and YFSETQ. The CDR3 spells CASGPGKTQYF. The CDR3 region has the DNA TGCGCCAGCGGCCCTGGGAAGACCCAGTACTTC.

This clonotype came up a few times. V usage is TRBV7-9 and J usage is TRBJ2-1; TRBD1 matches 7 bases. This CDR3 contains 16 residues. Germline loops: CDR1 SEHNR, CDR2 FQNEAQ (reference sequence). The V gene end was trimmed by 5 bases and the J gene end by 9 bases; junction bases not matched to a gene: 16. As DNA, the CDR3 is TGTGCCAGCAGCCCTGAGGGGGCACGAGGGTCGGGTGAGCAGTTCTTC. Translation: CASSPEGARGSGEQFF.

This clonotype has at least ten counts. The chain couples TRBV5-1 to TRBJ2-3, with 14 bases identical to TRBD2. This CDR3 has 19 amino acids. The J segment lost 0 bases and the V segment lost 3 bases, leaving 9 bases of the junction unmatched. The V gene's germline CDR1 is SGHRS and CDR2 YFSETQ. The CDR3: CASSSPGLAGAISTDTQYF. The CDR3 DNA is TGCGCCAGCAGCTCGCCGGGACTAGCGGGGGCGATTAGCACAGATACGCAGTATTTT.

This clonotype appeared many times. The V call is TRBV20-1, the J call TRBJ2-3; 7 nucleotides match TRBD1. V lost 3 bases and J lost 14; bases outside the gene matches: 14. Germline V lookup: CDR1 DFQATT, CDR2 SNEGSKA (reference sequence). The length of the CDR3 is 13 residues. The CDR3 spells CSASEGGAVRRYF. In DNA, the CDR3 is TGCAGTGCTAGTGAAGGGGGCGCGGTCCGGCGGTATTTT.

This clonotype was counted many times. The chain joins TRBV6-2 or TRBV6-3 to TRBJ1-5; D is possibly TRBD1 (5 bases). The germline gives CDR1 MNHEY, CDR2 SVGEGT. The germline V and J ends were trimmed by 5 bases and 0 bases, with 14 bases remaining between them. The CDR3 totals 16 residues. The DNA for the CDR3 is TGTGCCAGCAGTGGGGCAGGGCTTTATAGCAATCAGCCCCAGCATTTT. Amino acids: CASSGAGLYSNQPQHF.

Many counts were recorded for this clonotype. The V gene is TRBV29-1, the J gene TRBJ1-2; D remains ambiguous. CDR1 is SQVTM, CDR2 ANQGSEA, per germline. The length of the CDR3 is 14 residues. Trimming left V 5 bases short and J 0 bases short, with 13 bases between. The CDR3 DNA reads as TGCAGCGTTTTCTTAGCCGACTCTAACTATGGCTACACCTTC. Encoded protein: CSVFLADSNYGYTF.

This sequence joins TRBV5-6 and TRBJ1-2, with D unresolved. In germline, CDR1 is SGHDT, CDR2 YYEEEE. Deletions cut 0 bases from V and 7 bases from J, with 7 bases between. This CDR3 spans 12 amino acids. CDR3 DNA sequence: TGTGCCAGCAGCTTGGAAGTCGCTGGCTACACCTTC. It specifies CASSLEVAGYTF.

The J gene is TRBJ2-6, the V gene TRBV20-1; D gene unclear. The CDR3 loop spans 14 amino acids. Germline V gives CDR1 DFQATT, CDR2 SNEGSKA (reference sequence). Trimming cost V 2 bases and J 0 bases, with 5 bases left between them. The CDR3: CSARRLSGANVLTF. The CDR3 nucleotides read TGCAGTGCTAGAAGGCTCTCTGGGGCCAACGTCCTGACTTTC.

This clonotype has more than one count but fewer than ten. The rearrangement joins TRBV10-3 to TRBJ1-6; unclear D gene. Germline-derived CDR1 and CDR2 are ENHRY and SYGVKD. There are 13 residues in the CDR3. Between the trimmed V and J ends, which lost 8 bases and 7 bases, there was a span of 12 bases. The CDR3 region is CAIGGLRNSPLHF. CDR3 in DNA: TGTGCCATCGGTGGGCTTCGAAATTCACCCCTCCACTTT.

In this sample, this clonotype turned up a few times. V usage is TRBV7-9 and J usage is TRBJ2-3, with TRBD2 matching 8 bases. Germline values: CDR1 SEHNR, CDR2 FQNEAQ (reference sequence). The length of the CDR3 is 16 residues. J gave up 5 bases and V 1 base, and 8 bases lay outside the gene matches. CDR3 nucleotides: TGTGCCAGCAGCTTAGGCTCAGCGGGGGAACGAGATACGCAGTATTTT. Protein product: CASSLGSAGERDTQYF.

This clonotype was seen repeatedly, ten times or more. The chain couples TRBV18 to TRBJ1-1; D remains ambiguous. Trimming took 6 bases from V and 3 from J, leaving 8 bases between them. The CDR3 is made up of 12 amino acids. Germline CDR1 reads KGHSH; CDR2 reads LQKENI. The CDR3 region has the DNA TGTGCCAGCTCGACCCTGTACACTGAAGCTTTCTTT. Its translation: CASSTLYTEAFF. The full variable domain, in which reference TRBV18 and TRBJ1-1 provide the parts outside the CDR3, is NAGVMQNPRHLVRRRGQEARLRCSPMKGHSHVYWYRQLPEEGLKFMVYLQKENIIDESGMPKERFSAEFPKEGPSILRIQQVVRGDSAAYFCASSTLYTEAFFGQGTRLTVV.

The chain recombines TRBV7-2 with TRBJ2-1, with 11 bases identical to TRBD1. The CDR3 runs to 16 residues. The germline CDR1 and CDR2 sequences are SGHTA and FQGNSA. Trimming took 5 bases from V and 12 from J; bases not matched to a gene: 15. CDR3 DNA sequence: TGTGCCAGCAGCCAATATCCGGGACAGGGGGGGATTGGGCAGTTCTTC. Its translation: CASSQYPGQGGIGQFF.

This clonotype has more than one count but fewer than ten. V is TRBV19 and J is TRBJ2-1, with a weak D call TRBD1 (5 bases). V shed 7 bases and J shed 5 bases, with 12 bases lying between them. Per germline, CDR1 LNHDA and CDR2 SQIVND (reference sequence). This CDR3 region has 13 residues. The CDR3 nucleotides are TGTGCCAGTACCAAGGGGAAGAACAATGAGCAGTTCTTC. Translated, it gives CASTKGKNNEQFF. The variable domain in full, completed from reference TRBV19 and TRBJ2-1, reads DGGITQSPKYLFRKEGQNVTLSCEQNLNHDAMYWYRQDPGQGLRLIYYSQIVNDFQKGDIAEGYSVSREKKESFPLTVTSAQKNPTAFYLCASTKGKNNEQFFGPGTRLTVL.

This clonotype was found many times. This sequence joins TRBV6-5 and TRBJ1-1; 8 nucleotides line up with TRBD1. The length of the CDR3 is 13 residues. Germline values: CDR1 MNHEY, CDR2 SVGAGI. Trimming at V came to 6 bases and at J to 4 bases, leaving 4 bases not matched to a gene. The CDR3 nucleotides read TGTGCCAGCAGCATAGACAGGGGCACTGAAGCTTTCTTT. This encodes CASSIDRGTEAFF.

A few counts support this clonotype. The CDR3 DNA reads as TGCGCCAGCAGCTCCCTCACCTCTTCGAACACTGAAGCTTTCTTT. This translates into CASSSLTSSNTEAFF. The gene calls are TRBV5-1 and TRBJ1-1; D remains ambiguous. CDR3 length equals 15 residues. Germline V lookup: CDR1 SGHRS, CDR2 YFSETQ. Trimming took off 3 bases at V and 1 base at J, with 13 bases between the two ends. The variable domain in full, completed from reference TRBV5-1 and TRBJ1-1, reads KAGVTQTPRYLIKTRGQQVTLSCSPISGHRSVSWYQQTPGQGLQFLFEYFSETQRNKGNFPGRFSGRQFSNSRSEMNVSTLELGDSALYLCASSSLTSSNTEAFFGQGTRLTVV.